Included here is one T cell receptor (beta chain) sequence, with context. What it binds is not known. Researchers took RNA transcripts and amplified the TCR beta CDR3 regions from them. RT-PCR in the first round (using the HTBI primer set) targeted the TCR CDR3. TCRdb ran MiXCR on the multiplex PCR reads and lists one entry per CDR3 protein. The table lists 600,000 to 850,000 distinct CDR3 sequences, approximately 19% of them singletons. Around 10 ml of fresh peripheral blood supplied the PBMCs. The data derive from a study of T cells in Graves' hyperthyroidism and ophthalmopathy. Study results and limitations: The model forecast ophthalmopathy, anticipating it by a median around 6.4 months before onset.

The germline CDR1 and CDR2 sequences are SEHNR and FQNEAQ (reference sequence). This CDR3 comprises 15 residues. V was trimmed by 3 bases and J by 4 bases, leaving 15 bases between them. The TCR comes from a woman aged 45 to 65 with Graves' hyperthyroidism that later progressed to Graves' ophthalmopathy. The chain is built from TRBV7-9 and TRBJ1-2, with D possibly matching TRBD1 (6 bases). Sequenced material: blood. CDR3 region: CASSFPGGSGYGYTF. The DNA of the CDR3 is TGTGCCAGCAGCTTCCCCGGGGGCTCCGGCTATGGCTACACCTTC. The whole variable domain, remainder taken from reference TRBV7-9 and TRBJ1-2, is DTGVSQNPRHKITKRGQNVTFRCDPISEHNRLYWYRQTLGQGPEFLTYFQNEAQLEKSRLLSDRFSAERPKGSFSTLEIQRTEQGDSAMYLCASSFPGGSGYGYTFGSGTRLTVV.